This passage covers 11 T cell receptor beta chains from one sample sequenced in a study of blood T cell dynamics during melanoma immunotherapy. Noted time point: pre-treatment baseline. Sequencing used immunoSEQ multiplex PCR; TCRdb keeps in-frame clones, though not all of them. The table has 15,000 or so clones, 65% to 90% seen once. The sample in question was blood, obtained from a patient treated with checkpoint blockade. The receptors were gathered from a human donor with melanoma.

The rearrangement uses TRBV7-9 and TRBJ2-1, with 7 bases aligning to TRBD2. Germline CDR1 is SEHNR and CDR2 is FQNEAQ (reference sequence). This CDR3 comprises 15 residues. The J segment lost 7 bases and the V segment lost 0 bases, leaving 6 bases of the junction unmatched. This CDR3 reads CASSLAAGGSNEQFF. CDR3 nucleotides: TGTGCCAGCAGCTTAGCAGCCGGGGGGTCAAATGAGCAGTTCTTC.

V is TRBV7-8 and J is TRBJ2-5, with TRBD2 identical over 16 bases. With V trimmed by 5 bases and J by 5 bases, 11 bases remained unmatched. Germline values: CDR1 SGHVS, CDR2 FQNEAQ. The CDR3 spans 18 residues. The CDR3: CASSPSGTSGGGGETQYF. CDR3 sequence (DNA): TGTGCCAGCAGCCCGTCCGGGACTAGCGGGGGGGGCGGGGAGACCCAGTACTTC.

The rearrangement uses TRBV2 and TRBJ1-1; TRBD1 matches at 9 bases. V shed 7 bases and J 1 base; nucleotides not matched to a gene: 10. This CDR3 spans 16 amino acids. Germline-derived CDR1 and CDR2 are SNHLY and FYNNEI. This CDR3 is CASKWRGGQGNTEAFF. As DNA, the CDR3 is TGTGCCAGCAAGTGGAGGGGGGGACAGGGGAACACTGAAGCTTTCTTT. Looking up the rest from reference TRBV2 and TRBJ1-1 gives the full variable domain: EPEVTQTPSHQVTQMGQEVILRCVPISNHLYFYWYRQILGQKVEFLVSFYNNEISEKSEIFDDQFSVERPDGSNFTLKIRSTKLEDSAMYFCASKWRGGQGNTEAFFGQGTRLTVV.

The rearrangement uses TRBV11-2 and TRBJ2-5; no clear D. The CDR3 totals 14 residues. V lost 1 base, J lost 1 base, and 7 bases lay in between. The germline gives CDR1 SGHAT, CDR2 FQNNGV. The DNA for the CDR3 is TGTGCCAGCAGCTTAGGGGGTAGCCAAGAGACCCAGTACTTC. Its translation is CASSLGGSQETQYF.

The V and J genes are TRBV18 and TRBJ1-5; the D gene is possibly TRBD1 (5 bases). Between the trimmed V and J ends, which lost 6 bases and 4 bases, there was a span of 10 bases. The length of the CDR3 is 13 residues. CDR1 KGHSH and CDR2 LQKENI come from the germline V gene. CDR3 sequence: CASSPDSNQPQHF. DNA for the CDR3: TGTGCCAGCTCGCCCGACAGTAATCAGCCCCAGCATTTT.

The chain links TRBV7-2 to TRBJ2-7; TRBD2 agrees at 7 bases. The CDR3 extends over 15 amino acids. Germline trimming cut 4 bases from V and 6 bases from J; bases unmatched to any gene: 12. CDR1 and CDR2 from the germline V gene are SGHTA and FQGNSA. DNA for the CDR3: TGTGCCAGCAGCTGGGGGGGAGGGGAGAGTGGCGAGCAGTACTTC. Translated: CASSWGGGESGEQYF.

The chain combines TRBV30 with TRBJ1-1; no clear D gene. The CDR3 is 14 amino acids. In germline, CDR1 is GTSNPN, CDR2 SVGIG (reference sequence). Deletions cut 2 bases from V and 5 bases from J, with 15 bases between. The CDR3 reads CAWSLASFGTEAFF. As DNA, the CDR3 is TGTGCCTGGAGTCTCGCTAGTTTTGGGACTGAAGCTTTCTTT.

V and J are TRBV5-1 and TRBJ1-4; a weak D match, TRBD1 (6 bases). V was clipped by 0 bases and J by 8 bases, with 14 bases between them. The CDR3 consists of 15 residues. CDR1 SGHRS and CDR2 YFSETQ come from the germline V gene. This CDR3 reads CASSLDGQGREKLFF. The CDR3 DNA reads TGCGCCAGCAGCTTGGACGGCCAGGGGAGGGAAAAACTGTTTTTT.

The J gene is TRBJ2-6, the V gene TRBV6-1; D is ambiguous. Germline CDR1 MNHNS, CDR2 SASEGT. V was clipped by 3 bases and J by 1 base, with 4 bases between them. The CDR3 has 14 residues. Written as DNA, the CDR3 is TGTGCCAGCAGTGACTATTCTGGGGCCAACGTCCTGACTTTC. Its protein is CASSDYSGANVLTF.

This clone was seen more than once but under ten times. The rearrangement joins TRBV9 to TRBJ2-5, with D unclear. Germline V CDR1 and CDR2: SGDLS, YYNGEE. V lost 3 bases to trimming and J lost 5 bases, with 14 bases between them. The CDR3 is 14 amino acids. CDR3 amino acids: CASSGLDARETQYF. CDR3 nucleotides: TGTGCCAGCAGCGGATTGGACGCGAGGGAGACCCAGTACTTC.

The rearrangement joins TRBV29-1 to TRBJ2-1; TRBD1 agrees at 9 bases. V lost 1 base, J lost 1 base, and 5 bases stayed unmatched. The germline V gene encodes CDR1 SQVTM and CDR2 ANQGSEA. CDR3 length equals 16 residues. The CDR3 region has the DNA TGCAGCGTTGAAGCCGAAGACAGGGGGTCCTACAATGAGCAGTTCTTC. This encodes CSVEAEDRGSYNEQFF.